This entry lists 27 T cell receptor beta chains sequenced from one sample in a study of blood T cell repertoires in COVID-19. Some clones are missing from TCRdb's copy, which holds only in-frame ones; the method was immunoSEQ multiplex PCR. The data contain roughly 30,000 clones, around 63% of them singletons. Sequences were obtained from peripheral blood. These receptor sequences come from a human donor in a cohort sampled during active COVID-19.

This chain connects TRBV7-2 to TRBJ2-7; no clear D gene. V was cut by 5 bases and J by 3 bases, with 14 bases left in between. Germline assignment: CDR1 SGHTA and CDR2 FQGNSA. CDR3 length: 14 amino acids. In nucleotides, the CDR3 is TGTGCCAGCAGCGCCCGGAGAGCGCACTACGAGCAGTACTTC. Encoded protein: CASSARRAHYEQYF.

This clone is a singleton in its sample. V and J are TRBV2 and TRBJ2-7; 9 positions match TRBD1. CDR1 SNHLY and CDR2 FYNNEI come from the germline V gene. The CDR3 length is 16 residues. The V segment lost 4 bases and the J segment 1 base; nucleotides outside the gene matches: 8. The CDR3 region has the DNA TGTGCCAGCAGTGTTGGGACAGGGAAGGGGTCCTACGAGCAGTACTTC. Translation: CASSVGTGKGSYEQYF.

V usage is TRBV19 and J usage is TRBJ2-1, with 9 bases lining up with TRBD1. Germline-derived CDR1 and CDR2 are LNHDA and SQIVND (reference sequence). V lost 6 bases, J lost 4 bases, and 7 bases stayed unmatched. This CDR3 comprises 15 residues. Here the CDR3 reads CASSTGTGHYNEQFF. The DNA of the CDR3 is TGTGCCAGTAGCACCGGGACAGGGCATTACAATGAGCAGTTCTTC.

The rearrangement joins TRBV7-8 to TRBJ1-1; 8 bases align to TRBD1. J was trimmed by 6 bases and V by 1 base; bases with no gene match: 10. Germline CDR1 and CDR2: SGHVS and FQNEAQ. This CDR3 region has 16 residues. The CDR3 is CASSLGPRQGLAEAFF. The CDR3 DNA reads TGTGCCAGCAGCTTAGGCCCAAGACAGGGGTTGGCTGAAGCTTTCTTT.

This clone was seen a single time. The chain joins TRBV5-4 to TRBJ2-5, with D possibly being TRBD2 (5 bases). Trimming pared 0 bases from V and 5 bases from J, leaving 8 bases between. CDR1 is SGHNT and CDR2 is YYREEE in the germline V gene (reference sequence). The CDR3 runs 13 residues. As DNA, the CDR3 is TGTGCCAGCAGCTTGGGGAGGTCTGAGACCCAGTACTTC. Translating it yields CASSLGRSETQYF. Looking up the rest from reference TRBV5-4 and TRBJ2-5 gives the full variable domain: ETGVTQSPTHLIKTRGQQVTLRCSSQSGHNTVSWYQQALGQGPQFIFQYYREEENGRGNFPPRFSGLQFPNYSSELNVNALELDDSALYLCASSLGRSETQYFGPGTRLLVL.

This chain connects TRBV6-2 or TRBV6-3 to TRBJ1-1; no clear D gene. The CDR3 covers 14 residues. Germline CDR1 and CDR2: MNHEY and SVGEGT. V dropped 0 bases and J dropped 8 bases, with 13 bases sitting between them. The CDR3 bases are TGTGCCAGCAGTTACTCGGGCGGGTCCTTAGAAGCTTTCTTT. Its protein product is CASSYSGGSLEAFF.

This clone was detected only a few times. This chain links TRBV28 with TRBJ2-1, with 11 bases aligning to TRBD2. CDR3 size: 15 residues. J lost 7 bases, V lost 3 bases, and 5 bases had no gene match. From germline, CDR1 is MDHEN and CDR2 SYDVKM. The CDR3 loop reads CASSFVLAGGNEQFF. CDR3 bases: TGTGCCAGCAGTTTTGTCCTAGCGGGAGGTAATGAGCAGTTCTTC.

This clone has only a few counts. The V call is TRBV7-2, the J call TRBJ2-5; D might be TRBD2 (6 bases). The CDR3 has 14 amino acids. Trimming took off 7 bases at V and 1 base at J, with 13 bases between the two ends. The germline V gene has CDR1 SGHTA and CDR2 FQGNSA. CDR3 nucleotide sequence: TGTGCCAGCAACAACGGGGGAGCCCAAGAGACCCAGTACTTC. It yields the protein CASNNGGAQETQYF. Supplemented by reference TRBV7-2 and TRBJ2-5, the full variable domain reads GAGVSQSPSNKVTEKGKDVELRCDPISGHTALYWYRQSLGQGLEFLIYFQGNSAPDKSGLPSDRFSAERTGGSVSTLTIQRTQQEDSAVYLCASNNGGAQETQYFGPGTRLLVL.

As regards this clone: Sequence at one end of the junction differs from germline and may be a read error. The J gene is TRBJ2-7, the V gene TRBV18; the match to TRBD1 covers 9 bases. The CDR3 is made up of 16 amino acids. Germline V gene lookup returns CDR1 KGHSH and CDR2 LQKENI. CDR3 sequence: CASPPPGQGNFYEQYF. In DNA form, the CDR3 reads TGTGCCAGCCCACCCCCGGGACAGGGAAATTTTTACGAGCAGTACTTC.

This clone was observed a few times. The V and J genes are TRBV27 and TRBJ1-6; maybe TRBD1 (5 bases). In germline, CDR1 is MNHEY, CDR2 SMNVEV (reference sequence). Between the trimmed V and J ends, which lost 3 bases and 1 base, there was a span of 13 bases. The CDR3 totals 17 residues. This chain's CDR3 is CASSLMGLTSYNSPLHF. CDR3 nucleotide sequence: TGTGCCAGCAGTTTGATGGGGCTGACGTCCTATAATTCACCCCTCCACTTT.

The chain couples TRBV28 to TRBJ2-1, with unresolved D. Per the germline V gene, CDR1 is MDHEN and CDR2 is SYDVKM. This CDR3 contains 16 residues. V gave up 1 base and J gave up 0 bases, with 10 bases separating them. The DNA of the CDR3 is TGTGCCAGCAGTTTATCCACAGTGGGCTCCTACAATGAGCAGTTCTTC. It codes for CASSLSTVGSYNEQFF.

The gene calls are TRBV28 and TRBJ1-2; 8 bases are a match to TRBD1. This CDR3 is built from 14 residues. Trimming took 7 bases from V and 3 from J; bases not matched to a gene: 7. CDR1 and CDR2 from the germline V gene are MDHEN and SYDVKM. Written as DNA, the CDR3 is TGTGCCAGCACCTGGGACAGGCTGGACTATGGCTACACCTTC. This codes for CASTWDRLDYGYTF.

A single count supports this clone. In DNA form, the CDR3 reads TGTGCCAGCTCCCGGGACAGCGGTGAAAAACTGTTTTTT. It is translated as CASSRDSGEKLFF. The chain recombines TRBV6-4 with TRBJ1-4, with TRBD1 matching 7 bases. CDR3 size: 13 residues. Per germline, CDR1 MRHNA and CDR2 SNTAGT. The J segment lost 7 bases and the V segment lost 8 bases, leaving 7 bases of the junction unmatched.

The gene calls are TRBV28 and TRBJ1-1; D is unresolved. This CDR3 is built from 13 residues. Germline CDR1 is MDHEN and CDR2 is SYDVKM. Deletions cut 6 bases from V and 0 bases from J, with 8 bases between. CDR3 loop: CASRERMNTEAFF. CDR3 nucleotides: TGTGCCAGCAGGGAGAGAATGAACACTGAAGCTTTCTTT. Full variable domain (rest looked up from reference TRBV28 and TRBJ1-1): DVKVTQSSRYLVKRTGEKVFLECVQDMDHENMFWYRQDPGLGLRLIYFSYDVKMKEKGDIPEGYSVSREKKERFSLILESASTNQTSMYLCASRERMNTEAFFGQGTRLTVV.

This chain connects TRBV28 to TRBJ2-5; 13 positions match TRBD2. There are 17 residues in the CDR3. CDR1 MDHEN and CDR2 SYDVKM come from the germline V gene. J lost 1 base, V lost 2 bases, and 4 bases had no gene match. The CDR3 loop is CASSLGLAGVVQETQYF. The DNA for the CDR3 is TGTGCCAGCAGTTTAGGACTAGCGGGAGTGGTCCAAGAGACCCAGTACTTC.

This clone is a singleton in its sample. The rearrangement uses TRBV7-3 and TRBJ1-1, with no clear D. The ends were cut back, 5 bases at V and 1 base at J, with 8 bases in the middle. The V gene's germline CDR1 is SGHTA and CDR2 FQGTGA. CDR3 size: 13 residues. CDR3 protein: CASSEIGNTEAFF. The CDR3 DNA reads TGTGCCAGCAGCGAAATCGGGAACACTGAAGCTTTCTTT. Combining the CDR3 with reference TRBV7-3 and TRBJ1-1 gives the whole variable domain GAGVSQTPSNKVTEKGKYVELRCDPISGHTALYWYRQSLGQGPEFLIYFQGTGAADDSGLPNDRFFAVRPEGSVSTLKIQRTERGDSAVYLCASSEIGNTEAFFGQGTRLTVV.

This chain links TRBV2 with TRBJ2-5, with D unclear. Trimming cost V 8 bases and J 5 bases, with 9 bases left between them. CDR1 SNHLY and CDR2 FYNNEI come from the germline V gene. This CDR3 has 11 residues. CDR3 residues: CASSTRETQYF. CDR3 in DNA: TGTGCCAGCTCAACCAGGGAGACCCAGTACTTC.

V is TRBV5-1 and J is TRBJ1-4; possible D gene TRBD1, 6 bases. The CDR3 has 17 residues. Germline values: CDR1 SGHRS, CDR2 YFSETQ. V gave up 4 bases and J gave up 4 bases, with 20 bases separating them. In nucleotides, the CDR3 is TGCGCCAGCAGCGCCACCGGGACACTCCGGGATAATGAAAAACTGTTTTTT. Translating it yields CASSATGTLRDNEKLFF.

This clone has ten or more counts. The chain carries TRBV19 and TRBJ1-1, with D tentatively TRBD1 (5 bases). V was pared by 3 bases and J by 1 base, with 12 bases between. The CDR3 has 15 residues. In germline, CDR1 is LNHDA, CDR2 SQIVND (reference sequence). The CDR3 DNA sequence: TGTGCCAGTAGTATGGACGGAGGGGAGAACACTGAAGCTTTCTTT. Translated: CASSMDGGENTEAFF.

The chain has TRBV5-4 and TRBJ2-4, with a weak D call TRBD1 (5 bases). V was cut by 0 bases and J by 0 bases, with 10 bases left in between. The germline gives CDR1 SGHNT, CDR2 YYREEE (reference sequence). This CDR3 comprises 16 residues. CDR3 sequence reads: CASSLESGLAKNIQYF. The DNA for the CDR3 is TGTGCCAGCAGCTTGGAATCAGGGCTAGCCAAAAACATTCAGTACTTC. The complete variable domain, with remaining parts taken from reference TRBV5-4 and TRBJ2-4, reads ETGVTQSPTHLIKTRGQQVTLRCSSQSGHNTVSWYQQALGQGPQFIFQYYREEENGRGNFPPRFSGLQFPNYSSELNVNALELDDSALYLCASSLESGLAKNIQYFGAGTRLSVL.

The J gene is TRBJ2-1, the V gene TRBV19, with 11 nucleotides matching TRBD2. The CDR3 has 16 residues. V gave up 6 bases and J gave up 8 bases; unmatched junction bases: 12. The germline gives CDR1 LNHDA, CDR2 SQIVND (reference sequence). CDR3 amino acids: CASRAMGTSGVDEQFF. In DNA, the CDR3 is TGTGCCAGTAGGGCTATGGGGACTAGCGGAGTGGATGAGCAGTTCTTC.

This chain connects TRBV5-1 to TRBJ1-1, with D perhaps TRBD1 (5 bases). Between the trimmed V and J ends, which lost 0 bases and 0 bases, there was a span of 9 bases. CDR3 length: 15 residues. Germline assignment: CDR1 SGHRS and CDR2 YFSETQ. In DNA, the CDR3 is TGCGCCAGCAGCTTGGATGGGGGGGTGAACACTGAAGCTTTCTTT. The encoded protein is CASSLDGGVNTEAFF.

This chain uses TRBV7-8 with TRBJ2-5, with TRBD1 matching 7 bases. CDR1 and CDR2 from the germline V gene are SGHVS and FQNEAQ. The length of the CDR3 is 15 residues. J gave up 0 bases and V 1 base, and 2 bases lay outside the gene matches. The CDR3 reads CASSLGQGYQETQYF. CDR3 nucleotides: TGTGCCAGCAGCTTAGGACAGGGTTACCAAGAGACCCAGTACTTC.

The chain couples TRBV2 to TRBJ1-1; 9 positions match TRBD1. Trimming removed 6 bases from V and 8 bases from J; junction bases left unmatched: 10. Per germline, CDR1 SNHLY and CDR2 FYNNEI. The CDR3 runs to 14 residues. The CDR3 DNA sequence: TGTGCCAGCAGAGGGACAGGGCTATCCCCCGAAGCTTTCTTT. This sequence encodes CASRGTGLSPEAFF.

The chain recombines TRBV2 with TRBJ2-2; the D is unclear. CDR3 size: 15 residues. V lost 1 base and J lost 1, with 7 bases in between. Germline CDR1 and CDR2: SNHLY and FYNNEI. CDR3 protein: CASSEVTVNTGELFF. CDR3 DNA sequence: TGTGCCAGCAGTGAAGTTACAGTGAACACCGGGGAGCTGTTTTTT.

The chain links TRBV9 to TRBJ1-5; TRBD1 agrees at 9 bases. In germline, CDR1 is SGDLS, CDR2 YYNGEE. After removal of 4 bases from V and 3 bases from J, the junction contained 8 bases not matched to a gene. CDR3 length: 16 amino acids. The CDR3 spells CASSPSGQGNNQPQHF. As DNA, the CDR3 is TGTGCCAGCAGCCCTTCGGGACAGGGAAACAATCAGCCCCAGCATTTT.

The chain uses TRBV4-2 and TRBJ2-7, with 14 nucleotides matching TRBD2. Trimming cost V 0 bases and J 0 bases; bases outside gene matches: 7. The germline gives CDR1 LGHNA, CDR2 YNFKEQ. CDR3 length equals 19 residues. The DNA for the CDR3 is TGTGCCAGCAGCCAAGATATTGGGACTAGCGGGAGTCTCTCCTACGAGCAGTACTTC. Translating it yields CASSQDIGTSGSLSYEQYF.